These 30 T cell receptor beta chains came from one sample sequenced in a study of shared clonotypes between healthy human individuals. Libraries were prepared by immunoSEQ multiplex PCR; TCRdb keeps only in-frame clonotypes and omits some of them. The sample records some 580,000 clones, roughly 97% being singletons. Material for sequencing was naive CD4+ T cells sorted from blood. As for subset: CD45RA+ positively selected. These receptor sequences come from a woman in her twenties or thirties in good health.

This chain links TRBV9 with TRBJ1-3, with 8 bases matching TRBD1. The V segment lost 0 bases and the J segment 6 bases; nucleotides outside the gene matches: 5. Germline lookup yields CDR1 SGDLS and CDR2 YYNGEE. This CDR3 contains 15 residues. CDR3 DNA sequence: TGTGCCAGCAGCGTAGATGGACAGGGTATAAACACCATATATTTT. The encoded protein is CASSVDGQGINTIYF.

The CDR3 here is CASNRPGQGVYEQYF. The CDR3 bases are TGTGCCAGCAATAGACCAGGTCAGGGGGTCTACGAGCAGTACTTC. V is TRBV28 and J is TRBJ2-7, with TRBD1 matching over 7 bases. Trimming removed 7 bases from V and 3 bases from J; junction bases left unmatched: 12. The CDR3 covers 15 residues. The germline V gene has CDR1 MDHEN and CDR2 SYDVKM.

This rearrangement joins TRBV28 to TRBJ1-1; TRBD1 aligns across 7 bases. V was clipped by 5 bases and J by 5 bases; unmatched bases: 11. Germline-derived CDR1 and CDR2 are MDHEN and SYDVKM. This CDR3 region has 15 residues. As DNA, the CDR3 is TGTGCCAGCAGTCTGACAGGGTCGGGGGGAACTGAAGCTTTCTTT. Translated: CASSLTGSGGTEAFF.

This rearrangement joins TRBV5-8 to TRBJ2-5; maybe TRBD1 (6 bases). The ends were cut back, 7 bases at V and 5 bases at J, with 9 bases in the middle. Germline CDR1 and CDR2: SGHTS and YDEGEE. This CDR3 region has 11 residues. The CDR3 reads CASCQGETQYF. The CDR3 DNA is TGTGCCAGCTGCCAGGGGGAGACCCAGTACTTC.

In its sample, this clone was seen once. This CDR3 reads CASSLPPYSGVYYEQYF. The CDR3 coding sequence is TGTGCCAGTAGTCTCCCGCCGTACAGCGGGGTCTACTACGAGCAGTACTTC. This chain connects TRBV19 to TRBJ2-7; 7 bases fit TRBD2. The CDR3 has 17 residues. In germline, CDR1 is LNHDA, CDR2 SQIVND (reference sequence). With 5 bases clipped from V and 3 bases from J, the junction kept 16 bases outside the gene matches.

J is TRBJ2-7 and V is TRBV28; 10 bases map to TRBD1. The CDR3 contains 16 residues. V trimming: 5 bases; J trimming: 2 bases; junction bases outside the gene matches: 9. From germline, CDR1 is MDHEN and CDR2 SYDVKM. CDR3 region: CASSPEGTGEAYEQYF. CDR3 coding DNA: TGTGCCAGCAGTCCCGAAGGGACAGGGGAAGCCTACGAGCAGTACTTC.

The chain's CDR3 is CASSPSDLAPGNEQYF. The CDR3 DNA is TGTGCCAGCTCACCATCGGATCTAGCCCCAGGGAACGAGCAGTACTTC. V gene TRBV18 combines with J gene TRBJ2-7; D possibly matches TRBD1 or TRBD2 (5 bases each). Germline CDR1 reads KGHSH; CDR2 reads LQKENI. This CDR3 is 16 amino acids long. With 2 bases removed from V and 5 bases from J, the gap between germline ends came to 19 bases.

The V gene is TRBV6-1, the J gene TRBJ2-2; TRBD2 is a possible D gene (6 bases). Trimming removed 6 bases from V and 6 bases from J, with 17 bases in between. This CDR3 is 15 amino acids long. Germline values: CDR1 MNHNS, CDR2 SASEGT. CDR3 DNA sequence: TGTGCCAGCAGCCGGGGGTCGGATAAGTCCGGGGAGCTGTTTTTT. Amino acid sequence: CASSRGSDKSGELFF.

The chain combines TRBV5-1 with TRBJ1-4; a weak D match, TRBD1 (5 bases). CDR1 and CDR2 (germline): SGHRS, YFSETQ. The V end was cut by 0 bases, the J end by 5 bases, with 8 bases between. CDR3 length: 14 amino acids. The CDR3 DNA reads TGCGCCAGCAGCTTGGTGGGGCAAAATGAAAAACTGTTTTTT. It yields the protein CASSLVGQNEKLFF.

The chain recombines TRBV5-1 with TRBJ2-7; D gene unclear. The V end lost 1 base, the J end lost 6 bases, and 5 bases lay between the germline ends. The CDR3 runs 11 residues. Germline CDR1 SGHRS, CDR2 YFSETQ. CDR3: CASSLPGEQYF. In nucleotides, the CDR3 is TGCGCCAGCAGCTTGCCGGGCGAGCAGTACTTC.

The V and J genes are TRBV30 and TRBJ2-1; D not certain. The V gene's germline CDR1 is GTSNPN and CDR2 SVGIG (reference sequence). V was pared by 1 base and J by 5 bases, with 3 bases between. The CDR3 totals 11 residues. In DNA form, the CDR3 reads TGTGCCTGGAGTGAAAACAATGAGCAGTTCTTC. Amino acid sequence: CAWSENNEQFF.

V gene TRBV4-1 combines with J gene TRBJ2-7; TRBD2 matches 10 bases. Germline V gives CDR1 MGHRA, CDR2 YSYEKL. V lost 0 bases, J lost 2 bases, and 7 bases stayed unmatched. The CDR3 length is 17 residues. In nucleotides, the CDR3 is TGCGCCAGCAGCCAAGATACGGGGACTAGCGCAACCTACGAGCAGTACTTC. As protein: CASSQDTGTSATYEQYF.

The V and J genes are TRBV27 and TRBJ2-1; 12 bases agree with TRBD2. V shed 5 bases and J 8 bases; nucleotides not matched to a gene: 7. The CDR3 is 15 residues long. Germline-derived CDR1 and CDR2 are MNHEY and SMNVEV (reference sequence). In nucleotides, the CDR3 is TGTGCCAGCAGTCCGCTAGCGGGAGGGCGCGATGAGCAGTTCTTC. It yields the protein CASSPLAGGRDEQFF.

The chain combines TRBV11-1 with TRBJ2-2; D call uncertain. This CDR3 has 13 amino acids. The germline CDR1 and CDR2 sequences are SGHAT and FQDESV (reference sequence). V lost 4 bases to trimming and J lost 4 bases, with 7 bases between them. CDR3 residues: CASSSDFTGELFF. The DNA of the CDR3 is TGTGCCAGCAGCTCTGACTTCACCGGGGAGCTGTTTTTT.

CDR3 region: CASSQLQGLTYEQYF. The CDR3 DNA reads TGTGCCAGCAGCCAACTCCAGGGGCTTACCTACGAGCAGTACTTC. The genes are TRBV14 and TRBJ2-7, with D perhaps TRBD1 (6 bases). V was pared by 2 bases and J by 2 bases, with 13 bases between. Germline CDR1 reads SGHDN; CDR2 reads FVKESK. The CDR3 loop spans 15 amino acids.

V and J are TRBV10-1 and TRBJ2-7, with D perhaps given as TRBD1 or TRBD2 (5 bases each). The CDR3 has 13 amino acids. CDR1 WNHNN and CDR2 SYGVQD come from the germline V gene (reference sequence). V was pared by 4 bases and J by 3 bases, with 10 bases between. The CDR3 here is CASSARGSYEQYF. CDR3 nucleotides: TGCGCCAGCAGTGCACGGGGCAGCTACGAGCAGTACTTC.

This chain connects TRBV19 to TRBJ2-1; TRBD2 aligns across 8 bases. The CDR3 length is 15 residues. Germline loops: CDR1 LNHDA, CDR2 SQIVND (reference sequence). The ends lost 4 bases at V and 3 bases at J; junction bases unmatched: 5. The CDR3 is CASSKAGGRYNEQFF. The DNA of the CDR3 is TGTGCCAGTAGTAAGGCGGGAGGTCGCTACAATGAGCAGTTCTTC.

This chain uses TRBV10-3 with TRBJ2-3, with 11 bases fitting TRBD2. Germline trimming cut 3 bases from V and 0 bases from J; bases unmatched to any gene: 8. CDR3 length: 18 residues. CDR1 is ENHRY, CDR2 SYGVKD, per germline. CDR3 region: CAISESPGLADSTDTQYF. The DNA of the CDR3 is TGTGCCATCAGTGAATCACCGGGACTAGCGGACAGCACAGATACGCAGTATTTT.

V is TRBV27 and J is TRBJ2-7, with D perhaps being TRBD1 or TRBD2 (5 bases each). This CDR3 is built from 14 residues. The germline V gene encodes CDR1 MNHEY and CDR2 SMNVEV (reference sequence). Trimming pared 5 bases from V and 3 bases from J, leaving 14 bases between. The CDR3 DNA reads TGTGCCAGCAGTACTCAGGGACCGAACTACGAGCAGTACTTC. Translating it yields CASSTQGPNYEQYF.

This chain links TRBV19 with TRBJ2-1, with D perhaps TRBD2 (6 bases). This CDR3 comprises 15 residues. In germline, CDR1 is LNHDA, CDR2 SQIVND (reference sequence). Trimming stripped 7 bases from V and 0 bases from J, with 13 bases between. The chain's CDR3 is CASTAGFSSYNEQFF. The CDR3 DNA sequence: TGTGCCAGTACCGCGGGGTTCAGCTCCTACAATGAGCAGTTCTTC.

V and J are TRBV6-5 and TRBJ2-7; D is undetermined. Germline loops: CDR1 MNHEY, CDR2 SVGAGI. The CDR3 runs to 12 residues. V was clipped by 6 bases and J by 4 bases, with 10 bases between them. The CDR3 reads CASSLTEYEQYF. The DNA of the CDR3 is TGTGCCAGCAGCCTCACAGAATACGAGCAGTACTTC.

The rearrangement links TRBV27 to TRBJ1-1; tentative D call: TRBD1 (5 bases). The germline CDR1 and CDR2 sequences are MNHEY and SMNVEV (reference sequence). Trimming took 5 bases from V and 3 from J, leaving 16 bases between them. This CDR3 is 15 amino acids long. Here the CDR3 reads CASSPSWGTDTEAFF. CDR3 DNA: TGTGCCAGCAGTCCATCCTGGGGGACGGACACTGAAGCTTTCTTT.

The CDR3 loop is CASGRMGTGSYEQYF. DNA of the CDR3: TGTGCCAGCGGGCGGATGGGGACTGGGAGCTACGAGCAGTACTTC. V gene TRBV27 combines with J gene TRBJ2-7, with a possible D match to TRBD2 (6 bases). This CDR3 is built from 15 residues. Germline V gives CDR1 MNHEY, CDR2 SMNVEV (reference sequence). Trimming shortened V by 8 bases and J by 3 bases, and 20 bases separated the two germline ends.

This chain connects TRBV5-1 to TRBJ1-2, with 9 bases lining up with TRBD1. CDR1 and CDR2 from the germline V gene are SGHRS and YFSETQ. The CDR3 runs to 17 residues. V lost 4 bases, J lost 7 bases, and 17 bases stayed unmatched. CDR3 in amino acids: CASSGRAGTGLMGGYTF. In DNA form, the CDR3 reads TGCGCCAGCAGCGGAAGAGCCGGGACAGGGTTAATGGGTGGCTACACCTTC.

The chain recombines TRBV5-5 with TRBJ2-7; D not certain. V lost 4 bases and J 6 bases, leaving 17 bases between the germline ends. CDR1 and CDR2 from the germline V gene are SGHKS and YYEKEE (reference sequence). This CDR3 is built from 14 residues. Here the CDR3 DNA reads TGTGCCAGCAGCAGACCCTGGGGAAGGGTCGAGCAGTACTTC. Its translation: CASSRPWGRVEQYF.

This clone is a singleton in its sample. This chain connects TRBV5-6 to TRBJ2-6; the D gene could be TRBD1 or TRBD2 (7 bases each). Trimming took off 0 bases at V and 6 bases at J, with 16 bases between the two ends. The CDR3 has 17 residues. Germline loops: CDR1 SGHDT, CDR2 YYEEEE. The CDR3 sequence is CASSLAGGAPAANVLTF. DNA of the CDR3: TGTGCCAGCAGCTTGGCAGGGGGGGCCCCCGCGGCCAACGTCCTGACTTTC.

The genes are TRBV29-1 and TRBJ1-2; D is unclear. Looked up from germline, CDR1 is SQVTM and CDR2 is ANQGSEA. V was shortened by 3 bases and J by 2 bases, with 16 bases between the two germline ends. The CDR3 totals 15 residues. The CDR3 sequence: CSVDRVRTGNYGYTF. CDR3 DNA sequence: TGCAGCGTTGATAGGGTGCGGACCGGAAACTATGGCTACACCTTC. Full variable domain (outside the CDR3, taken from reference TRBV29-1 and TRBJ1-2): SAVISQKPSRDICQRGTSLTIQCQVDSQVTMMFWYRQQPGQSLTLIATANQGSEATYESGFVIDKFPISRPNLTFSTLTVSNMSPEDSSIYLCSVDRVRTGNYGYTFGSGTRLTVV.

The rearrangement uses TRBV6-1 and TRBJ1-5; D is possibly TRBD1 (6 bases). The V end was cut by 7 bases, the J end by 0 bases, with 13 bases between. The germline V gene has CDR1 MNHNS and CDR2 SASEGT. The CDR3 is made up of 15 amino acids. CDR3: CASKQGTNSNQPQHF. The CDR3, as DNA: TGTGCCAGCAAACAGGGAACTAATAGCAATCAGCCCCAGCATTTT.

The J gene is TRBJ2-1, the V gene TRBV6-6; D remains unclear. Germline CDR1 is MNHNY and CDR2 is SVGAGI (reference sequence). The CDR3 extends over 16 amino acids. V was cut by 4 bases and J by 0 bases, with 13 bases left in between. The CDR3 is CASSSPTESSYNEQFF. The CDR3 DNA reads as TGTGCCAGCAGTTCCCCGACTGAGAGCTCCTACAATGAGCAGTTCTTC.

This chain joins TRBV28 and TRBJ1-6, with D possibly matching TRBD1 (5 bases). The CDR3 totals 15 residues. Germline loops: CDR1 MDHEN, CDR2 SYDVKM. V dropped 6 bases and J dropped 0 bases, with 9 bases sitting between them. The CDR3 DNA sequence: TGTGCCAGCAGCCGTGACAGCTCCTATAATTCACCCCTCCACTTT. This sequence encodes CASSRDSSYNSPLHF.